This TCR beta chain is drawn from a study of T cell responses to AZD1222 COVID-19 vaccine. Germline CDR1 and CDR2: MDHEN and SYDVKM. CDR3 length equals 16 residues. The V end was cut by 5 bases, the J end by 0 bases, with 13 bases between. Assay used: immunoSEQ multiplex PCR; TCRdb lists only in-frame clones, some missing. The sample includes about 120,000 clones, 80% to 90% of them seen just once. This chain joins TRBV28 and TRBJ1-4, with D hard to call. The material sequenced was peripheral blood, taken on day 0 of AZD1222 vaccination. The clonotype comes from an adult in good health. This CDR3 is CASSTWEAPTNEKLFF. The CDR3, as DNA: TGTGCCAGCAGTACTTGGGAGGCCCCAACTAATGAAAAACTGTTTTTT.